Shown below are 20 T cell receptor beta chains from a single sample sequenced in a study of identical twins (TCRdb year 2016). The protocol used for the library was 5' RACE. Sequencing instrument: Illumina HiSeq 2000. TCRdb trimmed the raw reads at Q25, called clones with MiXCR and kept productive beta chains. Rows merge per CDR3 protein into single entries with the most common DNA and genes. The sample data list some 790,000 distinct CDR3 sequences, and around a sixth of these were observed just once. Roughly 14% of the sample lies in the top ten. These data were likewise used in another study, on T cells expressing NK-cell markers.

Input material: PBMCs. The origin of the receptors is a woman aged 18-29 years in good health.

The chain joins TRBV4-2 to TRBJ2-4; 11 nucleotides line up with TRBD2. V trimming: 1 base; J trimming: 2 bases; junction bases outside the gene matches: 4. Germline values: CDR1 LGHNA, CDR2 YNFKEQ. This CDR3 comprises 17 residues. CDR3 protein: CASSQGLAGRTKNIQYF. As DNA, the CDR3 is TGTGCCAGCAGCCAAGGACTAGCGGGACGAACCAAAAACATTCAGTACTTC.

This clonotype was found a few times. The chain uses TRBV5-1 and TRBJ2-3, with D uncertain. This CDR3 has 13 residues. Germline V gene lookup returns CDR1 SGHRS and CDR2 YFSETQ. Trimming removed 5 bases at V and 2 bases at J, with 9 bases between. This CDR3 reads CASRLRDTDTQYF. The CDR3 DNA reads TGCGCCAGCAGGTTACGCGACACAGATACGCAGTATTTT. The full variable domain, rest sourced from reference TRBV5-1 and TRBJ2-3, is KAGVTQTPRYLIKTRGQQVTLSCSPISGHRSVSWYQQTPGQGLQFLFEYFSETQRNKGNFPGRFSGRQFSNSRSEMNVSTLELGDSALYLCASRLRDTDTQYFGPGTRLTVL.

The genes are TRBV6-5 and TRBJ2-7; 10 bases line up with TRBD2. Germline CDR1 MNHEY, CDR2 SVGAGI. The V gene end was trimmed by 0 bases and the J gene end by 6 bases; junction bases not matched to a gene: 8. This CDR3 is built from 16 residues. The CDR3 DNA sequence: TGTGCCAGCAGTTACTCGAGTCGGGGGACTAGCGCCGAGCAGTACTTC. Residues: CASSYSSRGTSAEQYF.

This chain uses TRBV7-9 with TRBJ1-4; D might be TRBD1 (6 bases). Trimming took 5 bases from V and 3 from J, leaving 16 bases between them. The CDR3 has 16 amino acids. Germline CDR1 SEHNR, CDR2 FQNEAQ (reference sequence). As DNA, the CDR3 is TGTGCCAGCAGCGAACAACGACAGGCCTCTAATGAAAAACTGTTTTTT. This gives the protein CASSEQRQASNEKLFF.

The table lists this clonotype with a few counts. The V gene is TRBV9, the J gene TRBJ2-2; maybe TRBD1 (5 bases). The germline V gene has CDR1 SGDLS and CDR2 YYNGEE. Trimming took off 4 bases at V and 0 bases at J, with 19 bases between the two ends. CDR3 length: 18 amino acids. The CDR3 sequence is CASSHPRPQGSNTGELFF. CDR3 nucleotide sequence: TGTGCCAGCAGCCACCCACGACCCCAGGGATCGAACACCGGGGAGCTGTTTTTT.

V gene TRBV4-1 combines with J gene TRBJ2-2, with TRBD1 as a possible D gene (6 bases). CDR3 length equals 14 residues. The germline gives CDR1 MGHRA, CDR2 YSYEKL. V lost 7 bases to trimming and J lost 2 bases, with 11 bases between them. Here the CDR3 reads CASTRTVNTGELFF. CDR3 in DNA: TGCGCCAGCACCAGGACAGTCAACACCGGGGAGCTGTTTTTT.

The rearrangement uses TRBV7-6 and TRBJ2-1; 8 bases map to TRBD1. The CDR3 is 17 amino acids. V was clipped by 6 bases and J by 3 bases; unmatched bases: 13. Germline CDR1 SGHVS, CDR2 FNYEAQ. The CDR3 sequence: CASRERPTGDNYNEQFF. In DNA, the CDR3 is TGTGCCAGCAGAGAAAGGCCGACAGGGGATAACTACAATGAGCAGTTCTTC.

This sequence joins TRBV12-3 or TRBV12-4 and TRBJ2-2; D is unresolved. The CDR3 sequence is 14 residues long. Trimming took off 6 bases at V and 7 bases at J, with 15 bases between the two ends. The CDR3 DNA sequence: TGTGCCAGCAGGAAGTACCTACTCAGCGGGGAGCTGTTTTTT. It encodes CASRKYLLSGELFF.

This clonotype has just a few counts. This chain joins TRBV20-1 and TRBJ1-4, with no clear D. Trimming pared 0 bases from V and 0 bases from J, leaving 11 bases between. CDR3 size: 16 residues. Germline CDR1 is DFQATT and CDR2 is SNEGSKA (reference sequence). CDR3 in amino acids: CSARDGRAATNEKLFF. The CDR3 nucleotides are TGCAGTGCTAGAGACGGACGGGCTGCAACTAATGAAAAACTGTTTTTT.

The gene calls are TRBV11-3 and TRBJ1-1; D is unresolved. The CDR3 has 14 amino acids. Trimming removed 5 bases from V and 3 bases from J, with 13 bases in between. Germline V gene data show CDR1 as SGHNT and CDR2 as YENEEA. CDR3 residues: CASSLEGGDTEAFF. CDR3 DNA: TGTGCCAGCAGCCTCGAAGGCGGGGACACTGAAGCTTTCTTT.

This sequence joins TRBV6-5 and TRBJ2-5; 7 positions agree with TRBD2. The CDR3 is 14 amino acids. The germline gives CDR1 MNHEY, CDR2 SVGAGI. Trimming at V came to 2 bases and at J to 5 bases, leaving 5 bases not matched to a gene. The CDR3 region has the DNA TGTGCCAGCAGTTACATAGCGGGCAGGGAGACCCAGTACTTC. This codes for CASSYIAGRETQYF.

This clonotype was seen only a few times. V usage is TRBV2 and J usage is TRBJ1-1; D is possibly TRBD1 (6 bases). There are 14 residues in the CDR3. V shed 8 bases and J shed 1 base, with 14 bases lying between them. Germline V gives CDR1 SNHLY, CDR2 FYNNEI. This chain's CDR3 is CASPSPTGNTEAFF. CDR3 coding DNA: TGTGCCAGCCCAAGCCCGACAGGGAACACTGAAGCTTTCTTT.

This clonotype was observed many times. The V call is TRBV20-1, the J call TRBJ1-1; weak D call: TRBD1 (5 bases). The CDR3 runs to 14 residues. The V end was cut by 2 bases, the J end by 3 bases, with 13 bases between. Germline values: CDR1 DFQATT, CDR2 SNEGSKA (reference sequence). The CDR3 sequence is CSARMTESDTEAFF. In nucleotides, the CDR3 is TGCAGTGCTAGAATGACAGAGTCGGACACTGAAGCTTTCTTT.

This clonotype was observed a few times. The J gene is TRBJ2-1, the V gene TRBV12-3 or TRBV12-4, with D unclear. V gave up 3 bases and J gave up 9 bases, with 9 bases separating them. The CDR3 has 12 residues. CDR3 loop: CASSFDGGEQFF. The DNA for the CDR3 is TGTGCCAGCAGTTTCGATGGTGGTGAGCAGTTCTTC.

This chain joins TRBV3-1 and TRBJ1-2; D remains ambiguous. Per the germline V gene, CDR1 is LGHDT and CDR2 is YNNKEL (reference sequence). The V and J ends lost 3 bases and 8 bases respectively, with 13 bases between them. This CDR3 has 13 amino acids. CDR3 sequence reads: CASSQGWSEGYTF. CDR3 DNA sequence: TGTGCCAGCAGCCAGGGCTGGTCTGAAGGCTACACCTTC. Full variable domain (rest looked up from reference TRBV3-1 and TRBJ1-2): DTAVSQTPKYLVTQMGNDKSIKCEQNLGHDTMYWYKQDSKKFLKIMFSYNNKELIINETVPNRFSPKSPDKAHLNLHINSLELGDSAVYFCASSQGWSEGYTFGSGTRLTVV.

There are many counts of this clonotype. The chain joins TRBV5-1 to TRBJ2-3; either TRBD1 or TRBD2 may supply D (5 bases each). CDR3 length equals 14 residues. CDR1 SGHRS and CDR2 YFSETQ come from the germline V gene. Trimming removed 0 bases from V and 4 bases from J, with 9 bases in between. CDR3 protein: CASSLAGAPDTQYF. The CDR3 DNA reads TGCGCCAGCAGCTTGGCCGGGGCCCCAGATACGCAGTATTTT.

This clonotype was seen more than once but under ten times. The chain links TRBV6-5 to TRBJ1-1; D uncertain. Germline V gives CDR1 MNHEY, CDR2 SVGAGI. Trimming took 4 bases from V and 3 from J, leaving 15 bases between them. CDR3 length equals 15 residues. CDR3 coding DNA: TGTGCCAGCAGTTCCTCCCGATTTCGTTACACTGAAGCTTTCTTT. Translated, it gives CASSSSRFRYTEAFF.

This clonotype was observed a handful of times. CDR3 sequence reads: CASSPFGVPALAKNIQYF. The CDR3 DNA is TGTGCCAGCAGCCCATTCGGGGTGCCCGCTCTAGCCAAAAACATTCAGTACTTC. The chain couples TRBV6-2 or TRBV6-3 to TRBJ2-4, with TRBD2 as a possible D gene (5 bases). Trimming cost V 6 bases and J 0 bases, with 21 bases left between them. The CDR3 loop spans 18 amino acids. CDR1 and CDR2 from the germline V gene are MNHEY and SVGEGT.

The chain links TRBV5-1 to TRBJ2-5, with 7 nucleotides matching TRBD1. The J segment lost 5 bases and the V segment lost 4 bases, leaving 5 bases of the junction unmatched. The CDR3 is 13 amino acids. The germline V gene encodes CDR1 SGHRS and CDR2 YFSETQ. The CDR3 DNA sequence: TGCGCCAGCAGCCGGGACAGTTTTGAGACCCAGTACTTC. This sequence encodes CASSRDSFETQYF.

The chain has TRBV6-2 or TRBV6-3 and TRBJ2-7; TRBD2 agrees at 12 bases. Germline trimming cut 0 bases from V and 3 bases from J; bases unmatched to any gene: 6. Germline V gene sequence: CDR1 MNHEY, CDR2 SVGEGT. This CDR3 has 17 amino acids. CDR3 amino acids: CASSYSTSGGTHYEQYF. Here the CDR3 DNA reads TGTGCCAGCAGTTACTCAACTAGCGGGGGGACCCACTACGAGCAGTACTTC.